This T cell receptor (beta chain) stems from a study of control samples from healthy donors and cancer patients. The assay was immunoSEQ multiplex PCR, and TCRdb's table has in-frame clones only and misses some. The sample lists 390,000 or so clones, about nine tenths occurring once. In germline, CDR1 is SGHTA, CDR2 FQGTGA. V was pared by 0 bases and J by 4 bases, with 11 bases between. The CDR3 sequence is 15 residues long. The receptor was derived from a middle-aged man with head and neck cancer. This rearrangement joins TRBV7-3 to TRBJ2-3; a weak D match, TRBD1 (6 bases). Sequencing was done on a sample of PBMCs. CDR3 DNA: TGTGCCAGCAGCTTAACGTCCTCAGGGGCAGATACGCAGTATTTT. The encoded protein is CASSLTSSGADTQYF.